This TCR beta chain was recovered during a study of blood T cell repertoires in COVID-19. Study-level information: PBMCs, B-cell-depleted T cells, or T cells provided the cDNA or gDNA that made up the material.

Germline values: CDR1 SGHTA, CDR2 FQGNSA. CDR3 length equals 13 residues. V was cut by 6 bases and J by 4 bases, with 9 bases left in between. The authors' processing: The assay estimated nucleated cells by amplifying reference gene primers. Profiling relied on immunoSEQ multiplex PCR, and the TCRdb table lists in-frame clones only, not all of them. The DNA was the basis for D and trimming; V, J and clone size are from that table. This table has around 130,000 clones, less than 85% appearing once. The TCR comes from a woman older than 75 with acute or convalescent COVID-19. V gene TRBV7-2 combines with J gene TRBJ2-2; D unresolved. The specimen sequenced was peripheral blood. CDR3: CASRLLATGELFF. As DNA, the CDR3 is TGTGCCAGCAGACTATTAGCCACCGGGGAGCTGTTTTTT.